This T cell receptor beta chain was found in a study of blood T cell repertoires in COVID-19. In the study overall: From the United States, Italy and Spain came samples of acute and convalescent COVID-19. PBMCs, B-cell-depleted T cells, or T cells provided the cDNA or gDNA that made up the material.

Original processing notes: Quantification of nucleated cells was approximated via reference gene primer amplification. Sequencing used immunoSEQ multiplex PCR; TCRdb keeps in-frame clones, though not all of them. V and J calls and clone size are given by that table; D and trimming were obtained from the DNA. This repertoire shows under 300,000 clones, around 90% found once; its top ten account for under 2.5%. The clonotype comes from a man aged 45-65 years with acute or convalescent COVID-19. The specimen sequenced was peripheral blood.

DNA of the CDR3: TGTGCCAGCAGTTCGACCCCTTGGACTAGCGGGGCCCAAAACATTCAGTACTTC. This translates into CASSSTPWTSGAQNIQYF. V and J are TRBV6-2 or TRBV6-3 and TRBJ2-4; 12 bases map to TRBD2. Germline loops: CDR1 MNHEY, CDR2 SVGEGT. CDR3 size: 18 residues. The V and J ends lost 4 bases and 5 bases, in that order; junction bases with no gene match: 12.